These 24 T cell receptor beta chains share one sample of origin, sequenced in a study of CD8+ T cells in alopecia areata. Sequencing used cDNA as its template, made by extracting RNA and reverse transcribing it. Assay used: immunoSEQ multiplex PCR; TCRdb lists only in-frame clones, some missing. Of roughly 150,000 clones in the sample, 75% to 90% were seen once. The input for sequencing was CD8+ T cells sorted from blood, taken at week 0. The receptors originated from a human donor with alopecia areata.

The chain uses TRBV2 and TRBJ2-7; 9 bases are a match to TRBD1. The CDR3 has 19 amino acids. Germline V lookup: CDR1 SNHLY, CDR2 FYNNEI. V lost 6 bases, J lost 0 bases, and 18 bases stayed unmatched. CDR3 bases: TGTGCCAGCAGAGACGACGGGGGACAGGGATTATTAAGCTCCTACGAGCAGTACTTC. It yields the protein CASRDDGGQGLLSSYEQYF. Full variable domain (remainder filled in from reference TRBV2 and TRBJ2-7): EPEVTQTPSHQVTQMGQEVILRCVPISNHLYFYWYRQILGQKVEFLVSFYNNEISEKSEIFDDQFSVERPDGSNFTLKIRSTKLEDSAMYFCASRDDGGQGLLSSYEQYFGPGTRLTVT.

There are a few counts of this clone. The chain links TRBV6-5 to TRBJ1-3; D is unclear. This CDR3 comprises 11 residues. Germline CDR1 is MNHEY and CDR2 is SVGAGI. V was shortened by 8 bases and J by 0 bases, with 2 bases between the two germline ends. CDR3 DNA: TGTGCCAGCGCCTCTGGAAACACCATATATTTT. Translated: CASASGNTIYF.

CDR3 coding DNA: TGTGCCAGCAGACTTAGCGGGGGGCTCTCCTACGAGCAGTACTTC. It specifies CASRLSGGLSYEQYF. V usage is TRBV6-4 and J usage is TRBJ2-7; 10 nucleotides line up with TRBD2. Germline CDR1 is MRHNA and CDR2 is SNTAGT. CDR3 length: 15 residues. V gave up 6 bases and J gave up 0 bases; unmatched junction bases: 5.

This chain uses TRBV2 with TRBJ2-1; TRBD1 aligns across 9 bases. V lost 4 bases to trimming and J lost 5 bases; unmatched junction nucleotides: 0. The germline gives CDR1 SNHLY, CDR2 FYNNEI. CDR3 length: 13 amino acids. The CDR3 reads CASSGTGDNEQFF. The CDR3 nucleotides are TGTGCCAGCAGTGGGACAGGGGACAATGAGCAGTTCTTC.

This chain connects TRBV29-1 to TRBJ1-1; 7 bases map to TRBD1. Germline CDR1 SQVTM, CDR2 ANQGSEA. With 7 bases clipped from V and 4 bases from J, the junction kept 15 bases outside the gene matches. The CDR3 extends over 15 amino acids. The chain's CDR3 is CSALGQGDYGTEAFF. CDR3 sequence (DNA): TGCAGCGCCCTGGGGCAGGGGGATTACGGCACTGAAGCTTTCTTT.

This sequence joins TRBV5-4 and TRBJ2-3; TRBD2 might be the D (7 bases). The CDR3 consists of 15 residues. In germline, CDR1 is SGHNT, CDR2 YYREEE (reference sequence). Trimming stripped 2 bases from V and 4 bases from J, with 14 bases between. This chain's CDR3 is CASSFEGGYSDTQYF. The CDR3 coding sequence is TGTGCCAGCAGCTTTGAGGGGGGGTACTCAGATACGCAGTATTTT. Complete variable domain (other parts from reference TRBV5-4 and TRBJ2-3): ETGVTQSPTHLIKTRGQQVTLRCSSQSGHNTVSWYQQALGQGPQFIFQYYREEENGRGNFPPRFSGLQFPNYSSELNVNALELDDSALYLCASSFEGGYSDTQYFGPGTRLTVL.

V gene TRBV29-1 combines with J gene TRBJ2-7; D is unclear. The CDR3 is made up of 15 amino acids. Looked up from germline, CDR1 is SQVTM and CDR2 is ANQGSEA. The V and J ends lost 1 base and 2 bases respectively, with 15 bases between them. The CDR3 here is CSVEVPARGAYEQYF. The CDR3 coding sequence is TGCAGCGTTGAAGTCCCTGCCAGAGGCGCCTACGAGCAGTACTTC.

The chain employs TRBV29-1 and TRBJ2-7; TRBD1 aligns across 8 bases. This CDR3 is built from 14 residues. Germline V gene lookup returns CDR1 SQVTM and CDR2 ANQGSEA. Trimming cost V 0 bases and J 3 bases; bases outside gene matches: 4. DNA for the CDR3: TGCAGCGTTGAAGAGCAGGACAGGGACTACGAGCAGTACTTC. This codes for CSVEEQDRDYEQYF.

V is TRBV5-1 and J is TRBJ2-7, with unresolved D. This CDR3 has 14 amino acids. The germline CDR1 and CDR2 sequences are SGHRS and YFSETQ. V lost 1 base to trimming and J lost 1 base, with 9 bases between them. The CDR3 sequence is CASSLKLRSYEQYF. CDR3 in DNA: TGCGCCAGCAGCTTGAAGCTCAGATCCTACGAGCAGTACTTC.

The rearrangement joins TRBV14 to TRBJ2-3, with a possible D match to TRBD1 (6 bases). Germline values: CDR1 SGHDN, CDR2 FVKESK. Trimming stripped 1 base from V and 1 base from J, with 12 bases between. The CDR3 loop spans 16 amino acids. CDR3 nucleotides: TGTGCCAGCAGCCAAGGGGACACCTTAGGCACAGATACGCAGTATTTT. Translating gives CASSQGDTLGTDTQYF.

The chain has TRBV29-1 and TRBJ1-2; no reliable D call. CDR1 and CDR2 (germline): SQVTM, ANQGSEA. The CDR3 is 12 residues long. V was trimmed by 1 base and J by 8 bases, leaving 11 bases between them. The CDR3 loop is CSVEGSLGGYTF. The CDR3 region has the DNA TGCAGCGTTGAAGGCAGCCTCGGGGGCTACACCTTC.

The table lists this clone with a few counts. The sample has other DNA sequences that encode this CDR3 too. This sequence joins TRBV6-5 and TRBJ2-7; TRBD1 matches 7 bases. In germline, CDR1 is MNHEY, CDR2 SVGAGI. Trimming cost V 5 bases and J 1 base; bases outside gene matches: 2. This CDR3 has 13 residues. DNA for the CDR3: TGTGCCAGCAGTGCAGGGGGATCCTACGAGCAGTACTTC. It specifies CASSAGGSYEQYF.

This chain links TRBV7-2 with TRBJ2-3, with 8 nucleotides matching TRBD2. V was pared by 6 bases and J by 6 bases, with 8 bases of the junction left unmatched. The CDR3 spans 14 residues. From germline, CDR1 is SGHTA and CDR2 FQGNSA. The CDR3 DNA sequence: TGTGCCAGCAGGACCGGGACTAGTCTTGATACGCAGTATTTT. It translates to CASRTGTSLDTQYF. The full variable domain, in which reference TRBV7-2 and TRBJ2-3 provide the parts outside the CDR3, is GAGVSQSPSNKVTEKGKDVELRCDPISGHTALYWYRQSLGQGLEFLIYFQGNSAPDKSGLPSDRFSAERTGGSVSTLTIQRTQQEDSAVYLCASRTGTSLDTQYFGPGTRLTVL.

This clone was detected once. The chain carries TRBV9 and TRBJ1-1; TRBD1 agrees at 10 bases. This CDR3 is 16 amino acids long. The junction had 6 bases not matched to a gene; V was cut back by 3 bases and J by 1 base. Germline V gene lookup returns CDR1 SGDLS and CDR2 YYNGEE. CDR3 loop: CASSATGGIENTEAFF. CDR3 DNA: TGTGCCAGCAGCGCGACAGGGGGCATTGAGAACACTGAAGCTTTCTTT.

The chain recombines TRBV6-1 with TRBJ2-7; D gene unclear. The V end lost 7 bases, the J end lost 4 bases, and 17 bases lay between the germline ends. The CDR3 runs to 14 residues. Germline lookup yields CDR1 MNHNS and CDR2 SASEGT. For the CDR3, the DNA is TGTGCCAGCATCCAGGAATTTTGGGGATACGAGCAGTACTTC. The encoded protein is CASIQEFWGYEQYF.

The J gene is TRBJ2-7, the V gene TRBV27; D unresolved. Germline values: CDR1 MNHEY, CDR2 SMNVEV (reference sequence). V gave up 2 bases and J gave up 6 bases, with 8 bases separating them. The CDR3 is 12 amino acids. CDR3 loop: CASSLRWGEQYF. The CDR3 DNA reads as TGTGCCAGCAGTTTAAGGTGGGGCGAGCAGTACTTC.

V is TRBV29-1 and J is TRBJ1-2; no firm D call. The V end lost 6 bases, the J end lost 3 bases, and 17 bases lay between the germline ends. The CDR3 extends over 14 amino acids. Germline CDR1 SQVTM, CDR2 ANQGSEA. The CDR3 spells CSVEPTDHYYGYTF. The CDR3 region has the DNA TGCAGCGTCGAACCGACGGACCACTACTATGGCTACACCTTC.

The J gene is TRBJ2-7, the V gene TRBV7-9; D ambiguous. The germline CDR1 and CDR2 sequences are SEHNR and FQNEAQ (reference sequence). Trimming took off 2 bases at V and 4 bases at J, with 12 bases between the two ends. The CDR3 contains 14 residues. The CDR3 region is CASSLRRLHYEQYF. For the CDR3, the DNA is TGTGCCAGCAGCTTACGGCGGCTGCATTACGAGCAGTACTTC.

The genes are TRBV29-1 and TRBJ2-1, with a possible D match to TRBD1 (6 bases). Germline V gene lookup returns CDR1 SQVTM and CDR2 ANQGSEA. V gave up 7 bases and J gave up 6 bases, with 10 bases separating them. The CDR3 runs 11 residues. This CDR3 is CSGGLGNEQFF. CDR3 nucleotide sequence: TGCAGCGGGGGGCTGGGCAATGAGCAGTTCTTC.

The chain joins TRBV12-5 to TRBJ2-1; D not resolved. CDR3 size: 12 residues. Germline V lookup: CDR1 LGHNT, CDR2 FRNRAP. V gave up 3 bases and J gave up 8 bases, with 8 bases separating them. CDR3 in DNA: TGTGCTAGTGGTTTTGGTCGGGATGAGCAGTTCTTC. It translates to CASGFGRDEQFF. The whole variable domain, filled in from reference TRBV12-5 and TRBJ2-1, reads DARVTQTPRHKVTEMGQEVTMRCQPILGHNTVFWYRQTMMQGLELLAYFRNRAPLDDSGMPKDRFSAEMPDATLATLKIQPSEPRDSAVYFCASGFGRDEQFFGPGTRLTVL.

This CDR3 is CASSSDGTGGIQYF. As DNA, the CDR3 is TGTGCCAGCAGCTCCGACGGGACAGGGGGAATTCAGTACTTC. The chain uses TRBV5-6 and TRBJ2-4; TRBD1 agrees at 11 bases. Germline CDR1 reads SGHDT; CDR2 reads YYEEEE. V lost 3 bases and J lost 10; bases outside the gene matches: 6. The CDR3 runs to 14 residues.

The chain is built from TRBV6-1 and TRBJ2-4, with TRBD1 matching over 10 bases. V shed 2 bases and J 0 bases; nucleotides not matched to a gene: 10. The germline V gene encodes CDR1 MNHNS and CDR2 SASEGT. The CDR3 consists of 19 residues. CDR3 coding DNA: TGTGCCAGCAGTGAATACGGGGACAGGGGTCCTGTAGCCAAAAACATTCAGTACTTC. This sequence encodes CASSEYGDRGPVAKNIQYF.

This clone was observed a handful of times. The chain links TRBV13 to TRBJ2-5; perhaps TRBD1 as D (5 bases). The CDR3 consists of 13 residues. CDR1 and CDR2 (germline): PRHDT, FYEKMQ (reference sequence). Deletions cut 4 bases from V and 4 bases from J, with 10 bases between. In nucleotides, the CDR3 is TGTGCCAGCAGCTCGGACAACCGAGAGACCCAGTACTTC. Its translation: CASSSDNRETQYF.

V usage is TRBV27 and J usage is TRBJ2-5; the D is unclear. CDR3 length: 11 amino acids. The germline gives CDR1 MNHEY, CDR2 SMNVEV (reference sequence). Trimming left V 8 bases short and J 3 bases short, with 7 bases between. CDR3 coding DNA: TGTGCCAGCGGAGAGGAAGAGACCCAGTACTTC. Protein product: CASGEEETQYF.